This record looks at one TCR beta chain sequence and its context. The target antigen is unknown. One base away lies a much larger clone, so this may be a sequencing read error. The data originate from a study of T cells in Graves' hyperthyroidism and ophthalmopathy. RNA transcripts gave rise to amplified TCR beta CDR3 regions. With the HTBI primer set, the TCR CDR3 went through a first round of RT-PCR. TCRdb independently ran MiXCR on the multiplex PCR reads; one entry per CDR3 protein. The sample lists a few hundred thousand distinct CDR3 sequences, roughly 15% seen once, with 11% to 15% in the top ten. Study-wide points: With a median lead of roughly 6.2 months before onset, the model predicted ophthalmopathy.

Diagnosis relied on clinical symptoms, serum thyroxine and TRAb, thyroid ultrasound and orbital computed tomography. Fresh 10 ml peripheral blood yielded PBMCs. This TCR came from a woman in her forties with Graves' hyperthyroidism. The sequenced sample was blood.

The CDR3 DNA reads TGTGCCAGCAGCTCAGATGCGGGGGCGAATCAGCCCCAGCATTTT. It is translated as CASSSDAGANQPQHF. The J gene is TRBJ1-5, the V gene TRBV28, with a weak D call TRBD1 (6 bases). The CDR3 is 15 amino acids. Germline V gene sequence: CDR1 MDHEN, CDR2 SYDVKM. Trimming cost V 6 bases and J 4 bases, with 16 bases left between them.